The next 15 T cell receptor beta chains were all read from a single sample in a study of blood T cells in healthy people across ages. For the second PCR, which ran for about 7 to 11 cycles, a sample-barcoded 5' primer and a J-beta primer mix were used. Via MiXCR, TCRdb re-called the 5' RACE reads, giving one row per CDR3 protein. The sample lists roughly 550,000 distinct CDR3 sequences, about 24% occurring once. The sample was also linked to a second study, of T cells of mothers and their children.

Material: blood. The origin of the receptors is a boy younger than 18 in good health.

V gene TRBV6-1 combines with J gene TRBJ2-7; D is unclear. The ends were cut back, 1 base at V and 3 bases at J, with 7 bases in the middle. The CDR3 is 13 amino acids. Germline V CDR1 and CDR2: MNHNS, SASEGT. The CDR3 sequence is CASSEEGNYEQYF. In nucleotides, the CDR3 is TGTGCCAGCAGTGAAGAAGGAAACTACGAGCAGTACTTC.

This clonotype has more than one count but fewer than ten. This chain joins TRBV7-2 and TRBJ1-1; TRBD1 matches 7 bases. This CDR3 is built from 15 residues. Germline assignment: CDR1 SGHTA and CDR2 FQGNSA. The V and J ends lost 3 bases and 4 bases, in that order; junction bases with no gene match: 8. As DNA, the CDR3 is TGTGCCAGCAGCTTCACCGGGACAGCCCCCACTGAAGCTTTCTTT. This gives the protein CASSFTGTAPTEAFF.

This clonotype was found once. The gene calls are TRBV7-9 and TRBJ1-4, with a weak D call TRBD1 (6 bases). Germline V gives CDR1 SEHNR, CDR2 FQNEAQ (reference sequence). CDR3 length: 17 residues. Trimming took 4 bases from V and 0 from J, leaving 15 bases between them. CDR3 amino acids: CASSWPGGMATNEKLFF. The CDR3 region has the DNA TGTGCCAGCAGCTGGCCGGGGGGCATGGCAACTAATGAAAAACTGTTTTTT. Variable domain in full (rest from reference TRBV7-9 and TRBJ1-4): DTGVSQNPRHKITKRGQNVTFRCDPISEHNRLYWYRQTLGQGPEFLTYFQNEAQLEKSRLLSDRFSAERPKGSFSTLEIQRTEQGDSAMYLCASSWPGGMATNEKLFFGSGTQLSVL.

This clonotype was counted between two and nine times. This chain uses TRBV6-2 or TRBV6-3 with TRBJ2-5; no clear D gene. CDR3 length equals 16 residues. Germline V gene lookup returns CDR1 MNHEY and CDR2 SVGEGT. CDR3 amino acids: CATSPATGRPSETQYF. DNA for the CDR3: TGTGCTACCTCCCCCGCGACTGGACGGCCTTCCGAGACCCAGTACTTC.

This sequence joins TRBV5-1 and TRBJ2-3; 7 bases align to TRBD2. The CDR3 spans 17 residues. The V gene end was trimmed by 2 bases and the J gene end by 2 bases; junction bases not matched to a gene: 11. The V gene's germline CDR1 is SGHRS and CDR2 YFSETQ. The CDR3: CASSLGVLASNTDTQYF. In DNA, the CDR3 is TGCGCCAGCAGCTTAGGGGTACTAGCGTCAAACACAGATACGCAGTATTTT.

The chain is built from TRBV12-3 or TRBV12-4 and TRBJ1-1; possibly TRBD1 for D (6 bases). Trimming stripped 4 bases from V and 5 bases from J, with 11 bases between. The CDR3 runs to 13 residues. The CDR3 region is CASSWTQGTEAFF. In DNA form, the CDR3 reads TGTGCCAGCAGTTGGACCCAGGGGACTGAAGCTTTCTTT.

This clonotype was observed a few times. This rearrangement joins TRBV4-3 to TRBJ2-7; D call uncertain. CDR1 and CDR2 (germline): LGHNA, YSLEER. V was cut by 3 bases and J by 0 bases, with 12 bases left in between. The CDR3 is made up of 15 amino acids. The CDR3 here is CASSQLGSSSYEQYF. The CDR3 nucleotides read TGCGCCAGCAGCCAGTTAGGTAGTAGCTCCTACGAGCAGTACTTC.

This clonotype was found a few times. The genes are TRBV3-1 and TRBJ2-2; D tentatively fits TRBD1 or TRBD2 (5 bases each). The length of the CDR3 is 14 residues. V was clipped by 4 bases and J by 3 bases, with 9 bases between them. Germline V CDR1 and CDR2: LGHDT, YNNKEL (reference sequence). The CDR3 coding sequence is TGTGCCAGCAGCCGGGGGACGGACACCGGGGAGCTGTTTTTT. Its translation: CASSRGTDTGELFF.

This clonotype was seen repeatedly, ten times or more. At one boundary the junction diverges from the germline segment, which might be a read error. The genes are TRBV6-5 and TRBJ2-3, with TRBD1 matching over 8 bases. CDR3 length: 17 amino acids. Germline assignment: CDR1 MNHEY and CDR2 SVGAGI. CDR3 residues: CASSYSQGAQSTDTQYF. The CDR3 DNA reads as TGTGCCAGCAGTTACTCGCAGGGGGCGCAAAGCACGGATACGCAGTATTTT.

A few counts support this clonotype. CDR3 bases: TGTGCCAGTAGCAGAGTCGGAGCTAATGTATTGAGCAATCAGCCCCAGCATTTT. Protein sequence: CASSRVGANVLSNQPQHF. This chain connects TRBV19 to TRBJ1-5; no reliable D call. The germline gives CDR1 LNHDA, CDR2 SQIVND (reference sequence). Trimming took 6 bases from V and 1 from J, leaving 22 bases between them. The length of the CDR3 is 18 residues.

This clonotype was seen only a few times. Here the CDR3 DNA reads TGTGCCAGCAGCCAAGGGACTAGCGGGGGGCGAGAGACCCAGTACTTC. This sequence encodes CASSQGTSGGRETQYF. This chain joins TRBV3-1 and TRBJ2-5; 14 nucleotides match TRBD2. This CDR3 spans 16 amino acids. Looked up from germline, CDR1 is LGHDT and CDR2 is YNNKEL (reference sequence). The trim removed 1 base at V and 4 bases at J, leaving 2 bases unmatched.

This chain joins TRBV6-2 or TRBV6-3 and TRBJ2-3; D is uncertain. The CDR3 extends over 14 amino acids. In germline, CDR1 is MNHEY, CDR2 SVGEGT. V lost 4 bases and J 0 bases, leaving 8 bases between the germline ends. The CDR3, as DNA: TGTGCCAGCAGTTTGGGCCTAAGCACAGATACGCAGTATTTT. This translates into CASSLGLSTDTQYF.

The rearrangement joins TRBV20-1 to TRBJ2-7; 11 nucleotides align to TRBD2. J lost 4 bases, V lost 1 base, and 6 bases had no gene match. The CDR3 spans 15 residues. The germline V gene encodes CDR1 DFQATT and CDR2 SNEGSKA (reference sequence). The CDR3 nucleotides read TGCAGTGCTAGAGTCCCTAGCGGGAGGTTATACGAGCAGTACTTC. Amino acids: CSARVPSGRLYEQYF.

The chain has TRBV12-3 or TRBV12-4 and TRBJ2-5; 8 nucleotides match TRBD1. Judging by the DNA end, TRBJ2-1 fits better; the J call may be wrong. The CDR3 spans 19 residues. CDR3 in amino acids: CASKGAAGGAGRYYNEQFF. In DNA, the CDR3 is TGTGCCAGCAAGGGTGCGGCAGGGGGCGCGGGGCGATACTACAATGAGCAGTTCTTC.

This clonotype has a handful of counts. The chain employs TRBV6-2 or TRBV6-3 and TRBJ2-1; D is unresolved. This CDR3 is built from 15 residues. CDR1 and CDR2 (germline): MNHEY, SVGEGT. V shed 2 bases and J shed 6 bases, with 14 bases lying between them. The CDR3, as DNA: TGTGCCAGCAGTTACATGGCTAGAAGTACCAATGAGCAGTTCTTC. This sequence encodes CASSYMARSTNEQFF.